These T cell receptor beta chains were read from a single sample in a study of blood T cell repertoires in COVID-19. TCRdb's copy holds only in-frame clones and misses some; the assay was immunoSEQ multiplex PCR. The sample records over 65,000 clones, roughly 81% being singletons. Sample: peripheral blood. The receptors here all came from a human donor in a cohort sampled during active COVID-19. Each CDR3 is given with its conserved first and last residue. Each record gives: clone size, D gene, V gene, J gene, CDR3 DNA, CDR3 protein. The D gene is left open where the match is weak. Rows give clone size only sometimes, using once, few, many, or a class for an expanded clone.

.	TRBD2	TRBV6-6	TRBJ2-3	TGTGCCAGCAGTCGAAGACTAGCGGAGGGGCGGGATACGCAGTATTTT	CASSRRLAEGRDTQYF
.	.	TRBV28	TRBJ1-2	TGTGCCAGCAGTTTGAAGGGGTTCATACAAGGCCATGGCTACACCTTC	CASSLKGFIQGHGYTF
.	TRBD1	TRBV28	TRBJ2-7	TGTGCCAGCAGTTTAGTTGGGACAGGGACCTACGAGCAGTACTTC	CASSLVGTGTYEQYF
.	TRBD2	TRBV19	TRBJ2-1	TGTGCCAGTAGTAGAGCGGGACTAGCGGGAAACAATGAGCAGTTCTTC	CASSRAGLAGNNEQFF
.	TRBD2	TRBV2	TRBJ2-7	TGTGCCAGCCCGGCGGTAGGGGTTAGCGGGAGGAGGTCCTACGAGCAGTACTTC	CASPAVGVSGRRSYEQYF
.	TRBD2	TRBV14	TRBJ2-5	TGTGCCAGCAGCTCCCGCCCTAGCGGGAGGGTGGAGACCCAGTACTTC	CASSSRPSGRVETQYF
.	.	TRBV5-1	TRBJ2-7	TGCGCCAGCAGCTTGGGTGTTAGCGGCTCCTACGAGCAGTACTTC	CASSLGVSGSYEQYF
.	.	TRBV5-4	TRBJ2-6	TGTGCCAGCAGCCGGGTGCCTGGGGCCAACGTCCTGACTTTC	CASSRVPGANVLTF
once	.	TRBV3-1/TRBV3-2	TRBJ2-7	TGTGCCAGCAGCCGTAGCGGCCGCGGCCACGAGCAGTACTTC	CASSRSGRGHEQYF
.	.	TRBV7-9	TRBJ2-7	TGTGCCAGCAGCTTAGAGGCAGCGACAGGGAGGTACGAGCAGTACTTC	CASSLEAATGRYEQYF
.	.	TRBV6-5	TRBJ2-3	TGTGCCAGCAGTTACTGGGGGCTAGCGGCAGATACGCAGTATTTT	CASSYWGLAADTQYF
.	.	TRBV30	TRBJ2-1	TGTGCCTGGAGTGCCGCGACCTCCATCAGGAATGAGCAGTTCTTC	CAWSAATSIRNEQFF
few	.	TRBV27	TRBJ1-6	TGTGCCAGCAGTTTATTCTCTGGTGGAGATTCACCCCTCCACTTT	CASSLFSGGDSPLHF
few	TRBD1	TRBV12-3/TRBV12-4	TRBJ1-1	TGTGCCAGCAGTTTAGTGGGACAGAATGAAGCTTTCTTT	CASSLVGQNEAFF
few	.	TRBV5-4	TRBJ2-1	TGTGCCAGCACCAGACTAGGGGCCAACAATGAGCAGTTCTTC	CASTRLGANNEQFF
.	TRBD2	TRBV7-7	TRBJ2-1	TGTGCTAGCAGCTCCGATAGCGGGAGGGAATCTGAGCAGTTCTTC	CASSSDSGRESEQFF
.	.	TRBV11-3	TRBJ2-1	TGTGCCAGCAGCCCCTCTAACCGCGATGAGCAGTTCTTC	CASSPSNRDEQFF
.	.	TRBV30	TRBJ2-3	TGTGCCTGGACCTCCGGCGGGCGAAGGGTAGATACGCAGTATTTT	CAWTSGGRRVDTQYF
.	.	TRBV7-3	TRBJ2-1	TGTGCCAGCAGCCCCGGACACCAGACCGAGTACAATGAGCAGTTCTTC	CASSPGHQTEYNEQFF
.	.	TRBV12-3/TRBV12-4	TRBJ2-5	TGTGCCAGCAGTTTAGGGACTGCGGGGACCCAGTACTTC	CASSLGTAGTQYF
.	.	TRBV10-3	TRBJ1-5	TGTGCCATCAGGGGCGGGGGCGGCAATCAGCCCCAGCATTTT	CAIRGGGGNQPQHF
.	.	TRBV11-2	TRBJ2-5	TGTGCCAGCAGCTTAGCTTTGTCCCGGGAGACCCAGTACTTC	CASSLALSRETQYF
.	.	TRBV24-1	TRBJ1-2	TGTGCCACCGAGAGGGAAGGGATTGGCTACACCTTC	CATEREGIGYTF
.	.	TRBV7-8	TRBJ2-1	TGTGCCAGCAGCTCCCTGGAAGGGGGATTATACAATGAGCAGTTCTTC	CASSSLEGGLYNEQFF